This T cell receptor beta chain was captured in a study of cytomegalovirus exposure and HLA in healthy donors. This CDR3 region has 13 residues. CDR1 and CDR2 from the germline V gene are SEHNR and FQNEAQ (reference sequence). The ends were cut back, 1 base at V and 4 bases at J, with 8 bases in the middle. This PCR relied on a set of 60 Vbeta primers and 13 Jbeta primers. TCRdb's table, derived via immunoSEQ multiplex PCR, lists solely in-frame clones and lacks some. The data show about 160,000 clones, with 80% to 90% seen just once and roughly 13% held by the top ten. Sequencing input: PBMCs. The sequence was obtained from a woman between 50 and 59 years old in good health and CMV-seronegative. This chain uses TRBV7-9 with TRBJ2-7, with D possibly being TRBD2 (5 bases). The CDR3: CASSLGRGYEQYF. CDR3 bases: TGTGCCAGCAGCTTAGGTCGGGGATACGAGCAGTACTTC.